This T cell receptor beta chain was observed in a study of CD8+ T cells in alopecia areata. The germline V gene encodes CDR1 PRHDT and CDR2 FYEKMQ (reference sequence). Trimming cost V 0 bases and J 9 bases, with 12 bases left between them. This CDR3 is 14 amino acids long. As the sequencing template, cDNA was produced by extracting RNA and reverse transcribing it. TCRdb's copy holds only in-frame clones and misses some; the assay was immunoSEQ multiplex PCR. The sample lists some 120,000 clones; about 59% were seen once. Treatment specified: oral pan-JAK inhibitor, 5-10 mg twice daily. This clone was seen a few times.

The chain combines TRBV13 with TRBJ2-4; D not certain. The sequence was collected from a human donor with alopecia areata. The material was CD4+ T cells sorted from blood, obtained at week 4, from a patient treated with tofacitinib. The CDR3: CASSLGRSETIQYF. The CDR3 DNA sequence: TGTGCCAGCAGCTTAGGCCGATCAGAGACCATTCAGTACTTC.